This entry lists 20 T cell receptor beta chains sequenced from one sample in a study of T cell changes during pregnancy in multiple sclerosis. Using immunoSEQ multiplex PCR, the repertoire was profiled, and TCRdb retains in-frame clones only, with some absent. The sample holds roughly 49,000 clones, 85% to 90% seen once. Sequencing used peripheral blood, obtained in the first trimester of pregnancy. The receptor set was obtained from a female donor in good health, enrolled as a control in a pregnancy study.

This chain links TRBV19 with TRBJ2-5; 9 positions agree with TRBD2. The ends lost 3 bases at V and 4 bases at J; junction bases unmatched: 9. The length of the CDR3 is 16 residues. Per germline, CDR1 LNHDA and CDR2 SQIVND (reference sequence). The CDR3 region is CASSIIIGSGGETQYF. The CDR3 DNA is TGTGCCAGTAGTATCATCATCGGTAGCGGGGGAGAGACCCAGTACTTC.

The chain carries TRBV4-2 and TRBJ2-7; 8 bases line up with TRBD2. Germline loops: CDR1 LGHNA, CDR2 YNFKEQ. The trim removed 0 bases at V and 3 bases at J, leaving 4 bases unmatched. The length of the CDR3 is 15 residues. This chain's CDR3 is CASSQDPGGIYEQYF. CDR3 DNA sequence: TGTGCCAGCAGCCAAGATCCGGGAGGGATCTACGAGCAGTACTTC.

The rearrangement links TRBV5-6 to TRBJ1-5; possibly TRBD1 for D (6 bases). The CDR3 is made up of 14 amino acids. Per the germline V gene, CDR1 is SGHDT and CDR2 is YYEEEE. Trimming left V 1 base short and J 6 bases short, with 11 bases between. The CDR3 region has the DNA TGTGCCAGCAGCTTGTCAGGGGTGTTTCAGCCCCAGCATTTT. Amino acid sequence: CASSLSGVFQPQHF.

The V call is TRBV7-9, the J call TRBJ1-4; 10 nucleotides align to TRBD1. The CDR3 sequence is 18 residues long. Unmatched junction bases numbered 14, after V lost 3 bases and J lost 7 bases. Germline V gene sequence: CDR1 SEHNR, CDR2 FQNEAQ (reference sequence). The CDR3 DNA sequence: TGTGCCAGCAGCTTGTCGTGGGACAGGGGCCCCGGTGCTGAAAAACTGTTTTTT. This translates into CASSLSWDRGPGAEKLFF.

This clone came up once. The V and J genes are TRBV2 and TRBJ1-5; D is unresolved. The germline V and J ends were trimmed by 5 bases and 0 bases, with 14 bases remaining between them. The germline V gene encodes CDR1 SNHLY and CDR2 FYNNEI. The length of the CDR3 is 16 residues. The CDR3 sequence: CASSPGSRNSNQPQHF. The CDR3 nucleotides read TGTGCCAGCAGTCCCGGGTCAAGGAATAGCAATCAGCCCCAGCATTTT. Together with reference TRBV2 and TRBJ1-5, the CDR3 gives the full variable domain: EPEVTQTPSHQVTQMGQEVILRCVPISNHLYFYWYRQILGQKVEFLVSFYNNEISEKSEIFDDQFSVERPDGSNFTLKIRSTKLEDSAMYFCASSPGSRNSNQPQHFGDGTRLSIL.

This clone appeared once. The chain joins TRBV18 to TRBJ2-1; TRBD2 aligns across 7 bases. CDR1 and CDR2 (germline): KGHSH, LQKENI. The length of the CDR3 is 18 residues. J lost 6 bases, V lost 3 bases, and 17 bases had no gene match. The CDR3 sequence: CASSPLTITSVYFNEQFF. In nucleotides, the CDR3 is TGTGCCAGCTCACCTCTTACAATTACTAGCGTATACTTCAATGAGCAGTTCTTC.

The rearrangement joins TRBV11-1 to TRBJ2-1; tentatively, D is TRBD1 (5 bases). Per the germline V gene, CDR1 is SGHAT and CDR2 is FQDESV (reference sequence). The CDR3 is 14 residues long. Trimming took 2 bases from V and 7 from J, leaving 12 bases between them. CDR3 DNA sequence: TGTGCCAGCAGCTTATGGGCAGGGTTGAATGAGCAGTTCTTC. Its translation: CASSLWAGLNEQFF.

V gene TRBV9 combines with J gene TRBJ1-1; no clear D gene. Germline CDR1 and CDR2: SGDLS and YYNGEE. The V gene lost 3 bases and the J gene lost 2 bases, with 5 bases spanning the gap. The CDR3 sequence is 12 residues long. The DNA for the CDR3 is TGTGCCAGCAGCGGTCTTAACACTGAAGCTTTCTTT. As protein: CASSGLNTEAFF.

The CDR3 spells CASSSFQGLYNEKLFF. The CDR3 nucleotides read TGTGCCAGCAGCTCCTTCCAGGGTCTGTATAATGAAAAACTGTTTTTT. This chain links TRBV7-9 with TRBJ1-4; a weak D match, TRBD1 (5 bases). The germline V gene has CDR1 SEHNR and CDR2 FQNEAQ (reference sequence). The ends were cut back, 4 bases at V and 4 bases at J, with 16 bases in the middle. This CDR3 has 16 amino acids.

The V call is TRBV11-2, the J call TRBJ2-3; TRBD2 matches at 8 bases. The CDR3 totals 16 residues. Germline V gene sequence: CDR1 SGHAT, CDR2 FQNNGV. The J segment lost 1 base and the V segment lost 2 bases, leaving 5 bases of the junction unmatched. Written as DNA, the CDR3 is TGTGCCAGCAGCTTAAAACGAGCGGGAGGCACAGATACGCAGTATTTT. The encoded protein is CASSLKRAGGTDTQYF.

The chain carries TRBV10-3 and TRBJ2-3, with D maybe TRBD2 (5 bases). Trimming pared 7 bases from V and 3 bases from J, leaving 14 bases between. Germline V gives CDR1 ENHRY, CDR2 SYGVKD. CDR3 length: 14 residues. The CDR3 nucleotides read TGTGCCATCAATCAAGGGCAGCGGACAGATACGCAGTATTTT. It is translated as CAINQGQRTDTQYF.

This sequence joins TRBV5-1 and TRBJ1-1; TRBD1 might be the D (6 bases). V was clipped by 6 bases and J by 4 bases, with 16 bases between them. Germline-derived CDR1 and CDR2 are SGHRS and YFSETQ. The CDR3 loop spans 14 amino acids. The CDR3 spells CASTYWGGATEAFF. The CDR3 DNA follows: TGCGCCAGCACCTACTGGGGGGGGGCCACTGAAGCTTTCTTT. Complete variable domain (other parts from reference TRBV5-1 and TRBJ1-1): KAGVTQTPRYLIKTRGQQVTLSCSPISGHRSVSWYQQTPGQGLQFLFEYFSETQRNKGNFPGRFSGRQFSNSRSEMNVSTLELGDSALYLCASTYWGGATEAFFGQGTRLTVV.

The CDR3 sequence is CASSLTPGGPDTQYF. The CDR3 DNA follows: TGTGCCAGCAGCTTAACGCCGGGGGGGCCGGATACGCAGTATTTT. The chain carries TRBV7-3 and TRBJ2-3; 8 positions match TRBD2. The CDR3 covers 15 residues. Trimming cost V 0 bases and J 6 bases; bases outside gene matches: 5. Per germline, CDR1 SGHTA and CDR2 FQGTGA. The entire variable domain, with the rest obtained from reference TRBV7-3 and TRBJ2-3, is as follows: GAGVSQTPSNKVTEKGKYVELRCDPISGHTALYWYRQSLGQGPEFLIYFQGTGAADDSGLPNDRFFAVRPEGSVSTLKIQRTERGDSAVYLCASSLTPGGPDTQYFGPGTRLTVL.

The chain carries TRBV7-9 and TRBJ2-7; D perhaps matches TRBD1 (6 bases). The CDR3 consists of 14 residues. Germline V CDR1 and CDR2: SEHNR, FQNEAQ (reference sequence). V was pared by 4 bases and J by 5 bases, with 15 bases between. The CDR3 loop is CASSSSGTINEQYF. The CDR3 DNA sequence: TGTGCCAGCAGCTCGTCCGGGACAATCAACGAGCAGTACTTC.

The chain uses TRBV5-4 and TRBJ2-7; no clear D gene. The CDR3 is 14 amino acids. CDR1 SGHNT and CDR2 YYREEE come from the germline V gene (reference sequence). V gave up 2 bases and J gave up 0 bases, with 9 bases separating them. The CDR3 protein is CASSFGGSSYEQYF. DNA for the CDR3: TGTGCCAGCAGCTTCGGCGGCAGCTCCTACGAGCAGTACTTC.

The chain has TRBV18 and TRBJ1-5; 7 bases are shared with TRBD1. Unmatched junction bases numbered 1, after V lost 6 bases and J lost 5 bases. Germline V CDR1 and CDR2: KGHSH, LQKENI. This CDR3 is built from 12 residues. CDR3 DNA sequence: TGTGCCAGCTCCGACAGGGATCAGCCCCAGCATTTT. Its protein is CASSDRDQPQHF.

In its sample, this clone was seen a few times. The chain has TRBV5-1 and TRBJ1-5, with TRBD1 matching 8 bases. The CDR3 spans 18 residues. V lost 1 base, J lost 4 bases, and 13 bases stayed unmatched. The V gene's germline CDR1 is SGHRS and CDR2 YFSETQ. The CDR3 protein is CASSLIPGGEVGNQPQHF. In nucleotides, the CDR3 is TGCGCCAGCAGCTTGATACCAGGGGGCGAGGTGGGGAATCAGCCCCAGCATTTT.

The chain joins TRBV6-4 to TRBJ2-2; 7 bases map to TRBD1. Germline V CDR1 and CDR2: MRHNA, SNTAGT. The CDR3 is 16 residues long. The V segment lost 0 bases and the J segment 4 bases; nucleotides outside the gene matches: 5. CDR3 DNA sequence: TGTGCCAGCAGTGACTCAAGGGGGCTGGGCACCGGGGAGCTGTTTTTT. This sequence encodes CASSDSRGLGTGELFF.

V usage is TRBV7-2 and J usage is TRBJ2-7; TRBD1 might be the D (5 bases). Trimming shortened V by 1 base and J by 4 bases, and 17 bases separated the two germline ends. Germline loops: CDR1 SGHTA, CDR2 FQGNSA. The CDR3 length is 16 residues. This chain's CDR3 is CASSLGGRPQGYEQYF. In DNA, the CDR3 is TGTGCCAGCAGCTTAGGTGGTAGGCCTCAGGGTTACGAGCAGTACTTC.

This clone was seen just once. This rearrangement joins TRBV7-9 to TRBJ2-5; TRBD2 matches at 12 bases. The germline CDR1 and CDR2 sequences are SEHNR and FQNEAQ (reference sequence). Germline trimming cut 1 base from V and 4 bases from J; bases unmatched to any gene: 4. CDR3 size: 16 residues. The CDR3 sequence is CASSLELAGGPETQYF. DNA of the CDR3: TGTGCCAGCAGCTTAGAGCTAGCGGGGGGGCCAGAGACCCAGTACTTC.